Sequencing of this TCR beta chain was carried out in a study of HIV-infected patients and healthy controls. A few counts support this clonotype. TCRdb processed the 5' RACE reads anew with MiXCR; each CDR3 protein has one entry. The sample has around 58,000 distinct CDR3 sequences, over 15% seen once. The receptor's source is a human donor in good health. Sequences were obtained from CD4+ T cells from blood.

CDR3 DNA: TGCGCCAGCAGCCGCAGGGAGAACACTGAAGCTTTCTTT. Its translation is CASSRRENTEAFF. V usage is TRBV5-1 and J usage is TRBJ1-1; D perhaps matches TRBD1 (5 bases). The CDR3 is 13 amino acids. V was clipped by 4 bases and J by 1 base, with 8 bases between them. Per germline, CDR1 SGHRS and CDR2 YFSETQ. The variable domain in full, with the rest retrieved from reference TRBV5-1 and TRBJ1-1, is KAGVTQTPRYLIKTRGQQVTLSCSPISGHRSVSWYQQTPGQGLQFLFEYFSETQRNKGNFPGRFSGRQFSNSRSEMNVSTLELGDSALYLCASSRRENTEAFFGQGTRLTVV.